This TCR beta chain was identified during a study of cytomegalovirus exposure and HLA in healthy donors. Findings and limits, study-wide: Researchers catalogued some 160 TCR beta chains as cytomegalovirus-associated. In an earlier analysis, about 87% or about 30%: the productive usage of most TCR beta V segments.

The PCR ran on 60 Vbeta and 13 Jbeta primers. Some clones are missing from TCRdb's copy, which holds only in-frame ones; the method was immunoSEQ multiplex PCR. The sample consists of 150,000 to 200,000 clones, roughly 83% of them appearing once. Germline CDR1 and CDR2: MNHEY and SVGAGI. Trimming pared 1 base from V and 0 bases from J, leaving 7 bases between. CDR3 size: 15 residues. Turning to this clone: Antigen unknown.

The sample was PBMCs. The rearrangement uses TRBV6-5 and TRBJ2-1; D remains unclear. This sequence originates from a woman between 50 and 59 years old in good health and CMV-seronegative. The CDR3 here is CASSYFRSSYNEQFF. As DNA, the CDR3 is TGTGCCAGCAGTTACTTCAGAAGCTCCTACAATGAGCAGTTCTTC.